This TCR beta chain was observed in a study of shared clonotypes between healthy human individuals (dated by TCRdb to 2020 to 2022). For the wider study: Three men and two women, aged 18 to 49 years, made up the cohort. To estimate repertoire size and how much clonotypes are shared between individuals, the study performed deep sequencing of blood TCR repertoires from about five healthy adults. To increase sequencing depth and limit assay-specific biases, different laboratories used diverse techniques to prepare libraries and sequence TCR repertoires. Between about 0.9 and 8.9 billion PBMCs per donor were obtained by leukapheresis. For each donor, CD4 naive and CD4 memory were each run on three plates, CD8 naive on two plates, and CD8 memory on one plate. The paper's findings and limits, for the study overall: Sharing across several donors was observed for 4.5% to 6.5% of naive CD4, 3.5% of naive CD8, roughly 2.3% of memory CD4, and over 0.3% of memory CD8 clonotypes. Because the study included a small number of donors, the genetic and exposure-history diversity represented was limited. Sampling was restricted to blood, and TCR repertoires in tissues likely differ from the TCR repertoires found in blood. Pairwise subsampling led to the expectation that sequencing depth would affect the degree of clonotype sharing among donors. Naive subsets generally had larger estimated clonotype richness than memory subsets. Even with the large sequencing depth, rarefaction of the sorted-subset datasets indicated that sequencing was incomplete. Higher generation probabilities were observed for clonotypes shared by all four sorted-subset donors than for non-shared clonotypes.

The germline V gene yields SGDLS for CDR1 and YYNGEE for CDR2. From the cysteine through the phenylalanine, the CDR3 covers 12 amino acids. Just CDR3 DNA is preserved here, 36 bases in frame from base 1. V gives up 0 bases and J gives up 4 bases, and the segment between their germline ends measures 4 bases. Donors were healthy HIV-negative adults with no recently reported acute infections or vaccinations. Only Caucasian adults living in Nashville, Tennessee, USA were represented among the donors. CD4+ T cells were enriched through magnetic negative selection, after which naive cells were positively selected on CD45RA and the remaining negative fraction served as the memory subset. After blood collection by leukapheresis, PBMCs were isolated using Ficoll-Histopaque density gradient centrifugation and then cryopreserved in the vapor phase of liquid nitrogen. Analytical flow cytometry was used to check the purity and quantity of each magnetically sorted T cell population. Genomic DNA was isolated from each sorted fraction and quantified by UV absorbance on a Nanodrop 2000c.

Using the deep immunoSEQ assay, TCR CDR3 regions were amplified from genomic DNA by multiplex PCR. Extracted genomic DNA from each cell subset was spread evenly across all wells of several immunoSEQ 96-well plates, with each plate serving as a replicate. For sorted subsets, approximately 190 ng of genomic DNA, equivalent to around 29,000 T cell genomes, went into each replicate PCR. Purified libraries were measured with a Qubit 3.0 fluorometer, size-checked on a Bioanalyzer 2100, and measured again with the KAPA Library Quantification kit. Every immunoSEQ 96-well plate was sequenced on a separate single-read 150-cycle Illumina NextSeq 550 flow cell. The original methods were these. Because the immunoSEQ output included only junctional sequences and no quality scores, the filtering could not be the same as the filtering used for full-length reads. To assign V/J genes and CDR3, sequences were annotated against IMGT germline references using PyIR, a Python wrapper for IgBLAST v1.9. Reads were removed for weak V/J assignments (E-value above 1e-6), missing CDR3, stop codons, out-of-frame junctions, or ambiguous translated residues. V3J clonotypes were defined by identical inferred V gene, J gene, and CDR3 amino acid sequence. The percentage overlap between two repertoires was calculated by dividing the number of shared unique clonotypes by the size of the smaller repertoire. RTK rarefaction, the Chao1 estimator, and Recon v2.1 estimates of unobserved clonotypes were used to assess repertoire richness. Generation probabilities were computed with OLGA for all TCRbeta clonotypes obtained by the gDNA method from several donors. The table comes from immuneACCESS by way of TCRdb, which keeps in-frame sequences with V and J called. Part of the clones is missing from these tables; in studies checked, under half for an unresolved V gene and the rest for unknown reasons. The D gene and trimming were derived from the DNA, and the V and J assignments and clone size from that table. The sample profile shows roughly 1 million clones; approximately 78% of them were found once. The ten largest clones add up to 0.52% of the sample.

A note on this clone: Which antigen it targets is not known. A much larger clone differs by one base, so this may be a read error.

The sample was memory CD4+ T cells from PBMCs. The cell subset or site tag for this specimen amounts to: CD45RA-negative fraction. The source of this sequence is a man between 18 and 29 years old in good health. Some clones in this sample may be carry-over from other donors' samples. Rearrangement joined TRBV9 to TRBJ2-5; no D gene call is confident. The CDR3: CASSVDPETQYF. The nucleotides are TGTGCCAGCAGCGTAGACCCAGAGACCCAGTACTTC.